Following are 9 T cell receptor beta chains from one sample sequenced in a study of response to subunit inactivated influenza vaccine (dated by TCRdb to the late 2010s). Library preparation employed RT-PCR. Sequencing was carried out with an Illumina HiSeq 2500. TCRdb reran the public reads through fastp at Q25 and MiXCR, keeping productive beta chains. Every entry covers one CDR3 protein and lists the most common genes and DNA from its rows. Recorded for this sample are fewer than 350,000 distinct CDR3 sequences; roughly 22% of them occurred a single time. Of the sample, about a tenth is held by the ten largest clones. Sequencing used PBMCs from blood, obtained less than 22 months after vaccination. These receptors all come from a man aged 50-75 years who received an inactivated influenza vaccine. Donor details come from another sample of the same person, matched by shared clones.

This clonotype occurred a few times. The CDR3 DNA is TGTGCCAGCAGCTTAGCGCGGTGGTTCGGGACAACGGCGAGAAATGAAAAACTGTTTTTT. The encoded protein is CASSLARWFGTTARNEKLFF. The chain couples TRBV7-8 to TRBJ1-4; D possibly corresponds to TRBD1 (6 bases). Germline V gene sequence: CDR1 SGHVS, CDR2 FQNEAQ. Trimming left V 0 bases short and J 5 bases short, with 25 bases between. This CDR3 comprises 20 residues.

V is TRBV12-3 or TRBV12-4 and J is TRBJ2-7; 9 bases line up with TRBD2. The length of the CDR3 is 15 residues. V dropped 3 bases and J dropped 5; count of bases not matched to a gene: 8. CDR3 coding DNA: TGTGCCAGCAGTTTCGGGTTTCTAGCGGGAAACGAGCAGTACTTC. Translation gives CASSFGFLAGNEQYF.

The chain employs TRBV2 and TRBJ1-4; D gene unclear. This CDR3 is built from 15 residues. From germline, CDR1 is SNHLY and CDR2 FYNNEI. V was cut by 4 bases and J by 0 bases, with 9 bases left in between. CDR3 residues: CASSVTLATNEKLFF. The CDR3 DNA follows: TGTGCCAGCAGTGTAACACTCGCAACTAATGAAAAACTGTTTTTT. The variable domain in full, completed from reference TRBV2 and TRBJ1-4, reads EPEVTQTPSHQVTQMGQEVILRCVPISNHLYFYWYRQILGQKVEFLVSFYNNEISEKSEIFDDQFSVERPDGSNFTLKIRSTKLEDSAMYFCASSVTLATNEKLFFGSGTQLSVL.

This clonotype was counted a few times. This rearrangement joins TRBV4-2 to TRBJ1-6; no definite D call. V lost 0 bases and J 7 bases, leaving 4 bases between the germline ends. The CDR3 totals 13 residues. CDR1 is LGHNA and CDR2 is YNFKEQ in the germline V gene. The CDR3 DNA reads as TGTGCCAGCAGCCAAGATCAGAATTCACCCCTCCACTTT. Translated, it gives CASSQDQNSPLHF.

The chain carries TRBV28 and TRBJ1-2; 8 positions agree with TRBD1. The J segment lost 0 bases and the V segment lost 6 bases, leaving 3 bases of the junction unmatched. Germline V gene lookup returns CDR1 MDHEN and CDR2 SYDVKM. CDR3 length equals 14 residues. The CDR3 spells CASSSGQANYGYTF. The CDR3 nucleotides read TGTGCCAGCAGCTCGGGACAGGCTAACTATGGCTACACCTTC.

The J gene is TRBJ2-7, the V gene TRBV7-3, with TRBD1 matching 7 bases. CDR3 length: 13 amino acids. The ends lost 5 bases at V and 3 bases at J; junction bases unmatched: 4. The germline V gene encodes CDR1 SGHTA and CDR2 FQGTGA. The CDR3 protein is CASSASGGYEQYF. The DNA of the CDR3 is TGTGCCAGCAGCGCCTCAGGGGGCTACGAGCAGTACTTC.

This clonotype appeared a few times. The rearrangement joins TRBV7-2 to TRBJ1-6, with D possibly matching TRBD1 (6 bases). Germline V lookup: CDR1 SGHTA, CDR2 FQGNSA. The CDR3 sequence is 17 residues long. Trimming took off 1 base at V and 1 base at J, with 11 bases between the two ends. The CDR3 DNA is TGTGCCAGCAGCTTAGGGGGGGCGGGGTCCTATAATTCACCCCTCCACTTT. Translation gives CASSLGGAGSYNSPLHF.

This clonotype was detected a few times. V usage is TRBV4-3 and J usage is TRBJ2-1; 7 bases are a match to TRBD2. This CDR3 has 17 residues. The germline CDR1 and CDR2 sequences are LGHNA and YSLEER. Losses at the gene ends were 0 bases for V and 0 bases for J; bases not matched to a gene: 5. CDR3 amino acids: CASSQEGAGSSYNEQFF. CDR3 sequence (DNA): TGCGCCAGCAGCCAAGAGGGAGCGGGGAGCTCCTACAATGAGCAGTTCTTC.

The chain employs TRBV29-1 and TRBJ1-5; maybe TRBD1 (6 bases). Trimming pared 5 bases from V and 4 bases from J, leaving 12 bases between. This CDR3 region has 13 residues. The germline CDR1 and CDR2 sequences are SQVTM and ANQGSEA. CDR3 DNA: TGCAGCGTTACACAGGGTGGGAATCAGCCCCAGCATTTT. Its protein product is CSVTQGGNQPQHF.